This entry concerns a single TCR beta chain. Its ends do not fully match the called genes, so a read error is possible. The length of the CDR3 is 14 residues. CDR1 and CDR2 (germline): SEHNR, FQNEAQ (reference sequence). The record originates from a study of blood T cells in healthy people across ages. Primers used in a second PCR of roughly 6 to 12 cycles were a sample-barcoded 5' primer and a J-beta primer mix. One entry per CDR3 protein results from TCRdb running MiXCR on the 5' RACE reads. The sample consists of about 800,000 distinct CDR3 sequences, about 62% of them appearing once. Material for sequencing was blood. The clonotype comes from a man aged 25 to 40 in good health. This chain uses TRBV7-9 with TRBJ1-4, with TRBD1 as a possible D gene (5 bases). The CDR3 is CASSKPGGNGKLFF. In DNA, the CDR3 is TGTGCCAGCAGCAAACCGGGGGGGAATGGAAAACTGTTTTTT.